This TCR beta chain was captured in a study of identical twins. Notes on the study in general: In drawing conclusions, the study used cross-sectional statistical analysis and did not follow the same donors. Models, which agreed with sharing between unrelated individuals, nonetheless underestimated the out-of-frame TCR alpha sharing seen in monozygotic twins.

Donors were all healthy Caucasians. Germline V gene data show CDR1 as LGHNA and CDR2 as YNFKEQ. V shed 3 bases, J shed 5 bases, and the junction held 12 bases outside the gene matches. The CDR3 is 16 residues long. In this sample, this clonotype turned up many times. Its antigen is still unknown. After template switching added a universal primer site, the resulting cDNA carried unique molecular identifiers. TCRdb re-called the 5' RACE reads through MiXCR, storing one row per CDR3 protein. In the table there are 420,000 or so distinct CDR3 sequences, around 20% of which are singletons. The rearrangement links TRBV4-2 to TRBJ2-7; 8 bases match TRBD1. Sequenced sample: naive T cells sorted from blood. This TCR came from a man over 45 in good health. The DNA for the CDR3 is TGTGCCAGCAGCCAGAGCGTCAGGACAGGGTTCGACGAGCAGTACTTC. As protein: CASSQSVRTGFDEQYF.